The 21 T cell receptor beta chains presented below share a single source sample, sequenced in a study of shared clonotypes between healthy human individuals. Method: immunoSEQ multiplex PCR; TCRdb's copy keeps in-frame clones and lacks some. In the table there are around 1.5 million clones, 98% of which are singletons. The sample taken for sequencing was naive CD4+ T cells sorted from blood. Documented subset: CD45RA+ positively selected. The receptor source for this set is a man aged 30 to 45 in good health.

The J gene is TRBJ2-7, the V gene TRBV10-3; D not resolved. Germline CDR1 and CDR2: ENHRY and SYGVKD. The CDR3 covers 12 residues. V was trimmed by 2 bases and J by 3 bases, leaving 5 bases between them. The CDR3 coding sequence is TGTGCCATCAGTGAGGGGGACTACGAGCAGTACTTC. Translating gives CAISEGDYEQYF.

The chain recombines TRBV9 with TRBJ2-5; no definite D call. V lost 0 bases and J lost 5, with 11 bases in between. Germline CDR1 reads SGDLS; CDR2 reads YYNGEE. The CDR3 loop spans 14 amino acids. The CDR3 bases are TGTGCCAGCAGCGTAGAGTGGTTCTTGGAGACCCAGTACTTC. This encodes CASSVEWFLETQYF. Combining the CDR3 with reference TRBV9 and TRBJ2-5 gives the whole variable domain DSGVTQTPKHLITATGQRVTLRCSPRSGDLSVYWYQQSLDQGLQFLIQYYNGEERAKGNILERFSAQQFPDLHSELNLSSLELGDSALYFCASSVEWFLETQYFGPGTRLLVL.

The chain joins TRBV20-1 to TRBJ2-7; D gene uncertain. The V gene lost 3 bases and the J gene lost 6 bases, with 9 bases spanning the gap. Germline CDR1 reads DFQATT; CDR2 reads SNEGSKA (reference sequence). The CDR3 has 11 residues. The CDR3 bases are TGCAGTGCTAGTATGCCGATCGAGCAGTACTTC. Protein sequence: CSASMPIEQYF.

V is TRBV9 and J is TRBJ1-1; D is undetermined. Germline V gives CDR1 SGDLS, CDR2 YYNGEE. The V end was cut by 0 bases, the J end by 1 base, with 7 bases between. The CDR3 spans 14 residues. Here the CDR3 reads CASSVVAENTEAFF. The DNA for the CDR3 is TGTGCCAGCAGCGTAGTTGCAGAGAACACTGAAGCTTTCTTT.

The chain joins TRBV27 to TRBJ2-6; a possible D gene is TRBD2 (7 bases). Germline CDR1 is MNHEY and CDR2 is SMNVEV (reference sequence). The CDR3 loop spans 18 amino acids. Deletions cut 8 bases from V and 1 base from J, with 21 bases between. CDR3 nucleotide sequence: TGTGCCAGCGCCCAGAGGGGGGGTGCTCTTTCTGGGGCCAACGTCCTGACTTTC. Protein product: CASAQRGGALSGANVLTF.

On this clone itself: The same CDR3 also results from other DNA sequences found in this sample. The V and J genes are TRBV10-3 and TRBJ2-1, with D uncertain. V lost 4 bases, J lost 1 base, and 2 bases lay in between. Germline CDR1 and CDR2: ENHRY and SYGVKD. The CDR3 totals 12 residues. In DNA, the CDR3 is TGTGCCATCAGTGGGTCCTACAATGAGCAGTTCTTC. It translates to CAISGSYNEQFF.

V usage is TRBV7-8 and J usage is TRBJ1-2; D not certain. Trimming removed 1 base at V and 0 bases at J, with 9 bases between. The CDR3 extends over 15 amino acids. Germline values: CDR1 SGHVS, CDR2 FQNEAQ. CDR3 coding DNA: TGTGCCAGCAGCTTAGGAACCGGACCTAACTATGGCTACACCTTC. Translating it yields CASSLGTGPNYGYTF.

This clone was seen only once. The chain couples TRBV19 to TRBJ2-3; 7 bases line up with TRBD2. The CDR3 totals 16 residues. Trimming removed 6 bases from V and 0 bases from J; junction bases left unmatched: 9. CDR1 is LNHDA, CDR2 SQIVND, per germline (reference sequence). The CDR3 region has the DNA TGTGCCAGTAGCAACCGTGCGGGAGTAAGCACAGATACGCAGTATTTT. Translated: CASSNRAGVSTDTQYF.

The gene calls are TRBV4-3 and TRBJ2-1; 7 bases are a match to TRBD2. Germline V gene data show CDR1 as LGHNA and CDR2 as YSLEER. Trimming removed 1 base from V and 5 bases from J; junction bases left unmatched: 8. There are 16 residues in the CDR3. The CDR3 DNA sequence: TGCGCCAGCAGCCAAGGGGTTGCGGGAGTGAACAATGAGCAGTTCTTC. Protein sequence: CASSQGVAGVNNEQFF.

The gene calls are TRBV5-6 and TRBJ1-3, with D maybe TRBD1 (6 bases). Per germline, CDR1 SGHDT and CDR2 YYEEEE. CDR3 length: 17 amino acids. V lost 3 bases and J lost 7, with 23 bases in between. DNA of the CDR3: TGTGCCAGCAGCTCTAACTACAGGACCCTGCAGGGGAACACCATATATTTT. It is translated as CASSSNYRTLQGNTIYF.

The sample holds one count of this clone. The rearrangement joins TRBV5-5 to TRBJ1-1; D gene unclear. The CDR3 is 16 amino acids. Between the trimmed V and J ends, which lost 5 bases and 1 base, there was a span of 18 bases. Per germline, CDR1 SGHKS and CDR2 YYEKEE (reference sequence). The CDR3 region has the DNA TGTGCCAGCAGTTTGTTACTCAGGTCGGGGAACACTGAAGCTTTCTTT. Residues: CASSLLLRSGNTEAFF.

This CDR3 is CASSQEGGIGLFF. The CDR3 region has the DNA TGCGCCAGCAGCCAAGAAGGCGGGATCGGTCTGTTTTTT. The chain employs TRBV4-1 and TRBJ2-2; possible D gene TRBD2, 6 bases. The CDR3 spans 13 residues. The V end was cut by 0 bases, the J end by 14 bases, with 13 bases between. The germline CDR1 and CDR2 sequences are MGHRA and YSYEKL.

This chain uses TRBV6-1 with TRBJ2-5; D is possibly TRBD1 (6 bases). Trimming stripped 2 bases from V and 5 bases from J, with 9 bases between. The CDR3 runs to 13 residues. The germline V gene has CDR1 MNHNS and CDR2 SASEGT. CDR3 DNA: TGTGCCAGCAGTGAATGGGGGCCCGAGACCCAGTACTTC. This sequence encodes CASSEWGPETQYF.

This clone came up once. The V call is TRBV4-3, the J call TRBJ1-1; no clear D gene. The CDR3 length is 14 residues. Germline-derived CDR1 and CDR2 are LGHNA and YSLEER. The ends were cut back, 0 bases at V and 1 base at J, with 6 bases in the middle. CDR3 region: CASSQERENTEAFF. CDR3 DNA sequence: TGCGCCAGCAGCCAAGAAAGAGAGAACACTGAAGCTTTCTTT.

This sequence joins TRBV7-9 and TRBJ2-3; TRBD1 matches 8 bases. From germline, CDR1 is SEHNR and CDR2 FQNEAQ (reference sequence). CDR3 length: 15 amino acids. Germline trimming cut 4 bases from V and 7 bases from J; bases unmatched to any gene: 10. The CDR3 region has the DNA TGTGCCAGCAGCTCCGGACAGGGACTCACGCATACGCAGTATTTT. It yields the protein CASSSGQGLTHTQYF.

The V and J genes are TRBV5-1 and TRBJ2-1; a possible D gene is TRBD1 (5 bases). The V end was cut by 0 bases, the J end by 0 bases, with 10 bases between. This CDR3 spans 16 amino acids. Per germline, CDR1 SGHRS and CDR2 YFSETQ. The chain's CDR3 is CASSLDGHNSYNEQFF. CDR3 in DNA: TGCGCCAGCAGCTTGGATGGACACAACTCCTACAATGAGCAGTTCTTC.

The genes are TRBV7-9 and TRBJ2-5, with D possibly being TRBD2 (5 bases). The V end lost 5 bases, the J end lost 2 bases, and 9 bases lay between the germline ends. The CDR3 is made up of 13 amino acids. Germline CDR1 reads SEHNR; CDR2 reads FQNEAQ (reference sequence). The CDR3 DNA reads TGTGCCAGCAGCGCCCGAGGGCAAGAGACCCAGTACTTC. Amino acids: CASSARGQETQYF. The whole variable domain, remainder taken from reference TRBV7-9 and TRBJ2-5, is DTGVSQNPRHKITKRGQNVTFRCDPISEHNRLYWYRQTLGQGPEFLTYFQNEAQLEKSRLLSDRFSAERPKGSFSTLEIQRTEQGDSAMYLCASSARGQETQYFGPGTRLLVL.

As for this clone: The sample carries other DNA sequences with the same CDR3. The V call is TRBV5-4, the J call TRBJ2-2, with D uncertain. Germline CDR1 reads SGHNT; CDR2 reads YYREEE (reference sequence). The germline V and J ends were trimmed by 0 bases and 1 base, with 4 bases remaining between them. This CDR3 is 14 amino acids long. The CDR3 here is CASSLVGNTGELFF. In DNA form, the CDR3 reads TGTGCCAGCAGCTTGGTGGGGAACACCGGGGAGCTGTTTTTT.

The sample holds one count of this clone. J is TRBJ2-7 and V is TRBV14; D not certain. CDR1 and CDR2 from the germline V gene are SGHDN and FVKESK. Trimming removed 1 base at V and 6 bases at J, with 4 bases between. The CDR3 has 11 residues. The CDR3 sequence is CASSQAAEQYF. Written as DNA, the CDR3 is TGTGCCAGCAGCCAAGCCGCCGAGCAGTACTTC.

This clone has only one observation. V is TRBV6-1 and J is TRBJ2-6; D ambiguous. CDR3 length equals 11 residues. CDR1 and CDR2 from the germline V gene are MNHNS and SASEGT. The V end lost 7 bases, the J end lost 15 bases, and 13 bases lay between the germline ends. In nucleotides, the CDR3 is TGTGCCAGCACAAGGACCCTCGACCTGACTTTC. Translated, it gives CASTRTLDLTF.

J is TRBJ2-7 and V is TRBV6-6, with TRBD2 identical over 10 bases. Germline trimming cut 4 bases from V and 5 bases from J; bases unmatched to any gene: 5. The CDR3 spans 14 residues. The germline V gene has CDR1 MNHNY and CDR2 SVGAGI (reference sequence). The CDR3 loop is CASSSAGGPHEQYF. The CDR3, as DNA: TGTGCCAGCAGTTCAGCGGGAGGGCCCCACGAGCAGTACTTC.